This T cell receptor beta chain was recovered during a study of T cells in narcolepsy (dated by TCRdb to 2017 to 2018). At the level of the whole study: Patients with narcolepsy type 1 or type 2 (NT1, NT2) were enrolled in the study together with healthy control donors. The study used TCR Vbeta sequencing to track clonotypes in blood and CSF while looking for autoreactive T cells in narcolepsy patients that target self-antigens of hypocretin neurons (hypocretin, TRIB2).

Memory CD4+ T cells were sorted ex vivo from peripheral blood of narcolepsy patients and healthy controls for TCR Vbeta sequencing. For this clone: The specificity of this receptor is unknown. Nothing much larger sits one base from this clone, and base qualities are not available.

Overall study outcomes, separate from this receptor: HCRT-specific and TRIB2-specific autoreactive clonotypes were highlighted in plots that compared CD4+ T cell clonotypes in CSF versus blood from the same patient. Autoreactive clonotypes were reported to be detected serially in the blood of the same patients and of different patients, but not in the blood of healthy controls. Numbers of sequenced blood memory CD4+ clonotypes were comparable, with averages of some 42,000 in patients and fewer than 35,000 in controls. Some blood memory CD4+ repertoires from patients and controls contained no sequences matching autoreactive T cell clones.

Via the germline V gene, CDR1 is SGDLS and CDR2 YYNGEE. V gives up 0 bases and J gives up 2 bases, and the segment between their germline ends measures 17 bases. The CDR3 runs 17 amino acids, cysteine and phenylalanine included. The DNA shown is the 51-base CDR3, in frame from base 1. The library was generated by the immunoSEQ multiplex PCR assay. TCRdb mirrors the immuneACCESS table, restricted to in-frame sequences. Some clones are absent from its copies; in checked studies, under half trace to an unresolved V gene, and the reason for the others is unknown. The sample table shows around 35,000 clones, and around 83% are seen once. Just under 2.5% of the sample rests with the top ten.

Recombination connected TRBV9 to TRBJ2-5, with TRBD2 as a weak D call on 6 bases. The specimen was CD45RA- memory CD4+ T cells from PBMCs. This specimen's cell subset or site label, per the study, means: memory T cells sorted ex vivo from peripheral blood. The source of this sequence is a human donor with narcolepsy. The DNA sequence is TGTGCCAGCAGCGTAGGTAGACGGCGGGGTTATCAAGAGACCCAGTACTTC. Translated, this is CASSVGRRRGYQETQYF.